These 11 T cell receptor beta chains share one sample of origin, sequenced in a study of radiotherapy plus CTLA-4 blockade in lung cancer. Here immunoSEQ multiplex PCR was the method, and the copy in TCRdb shows in-frame clones only, minus some. The repertoire holds about 48,000 clones, with roughly 80% as singletons. Source: peripheral blood, taken from a patient treated with radiotherapy plus ipilimumab. The receptors derive from a human donor with non-small cell lung cancer who had stable disease on radiotherapy plus ipilimumab.

This clone appeared a few times. This chain uses TRBV27 with TRBJ1-5; tentatively, D is TRBD1 (5 bases). The V gene lost 2 bases and the J gene lost 6 bases, with 8 bases spanning the gap. CDR1 and CDR2 from the germline V gene are MNHEY and SMNVEV (reference sequence). The CDR3 length is 13 residues. As DNA, the CDR3 is TGTGCCAGCAGTTTACGCGGGACTCAGCCCCAGCATTTT. It encodes CASSLRGTQPQHF.

The chain uses TRBV5-4 and TRBJ2-3, with D maybe TRBD2 (5 bases). CDR3 length: 16 residues. The germline V and J ends were trimmed by 3 bases and 2 bases, with 16 bases remaining between them. Looked up from germline, CDR1 is SGHNT and CDR2 is YYREEE (reference sequence). CDR3 DNA sequence: TGTGCCAGCAGCTCTAAAAGCGGAAGCGCCACAGATACGCAGTATTTT. Protein product: CASSSKSGSATDTQYF.

The chain recombines TRBV19 with TRBJ1-2; D not resolved. Germline V gives CDR1 LNHDA, CDR2 SQIVND (reference sequence). Trimming stripped 4 bases from V and 5 bases from J, with 8 bases between. This CDR3 has 12 amino acids. DNA for the CDR3: TGTGCCAGTAGTAGTGGTCGGTATGGCTACACCTTC. Translated: CASSSGRYGYTF.

The chain joins TRBV28 to TRBJ1-2, with TRBD1 matching 7 bases. The CDR3 runs to 17 residues. Germline V gives CDR1 MDHEN, CDR2 SYDVKM. V was pared by 2 bases and J by 2 bases, with 11 bases of the junction left unmatched. The CDR3 DNA is TGTGCCAGCAGTTTAGGAGGGGCGGGACAGCGAAACTATGGCTACACCTTC. This sequence encodes CASSLGGAGQRNYGYTF.

The chain couples TRBV7-3 to TRBJ2-3; the match to TRBD1 covers 8 bases. CDR3 length: 13 residues. The germline V gene has CDR1 SGHTA and CDR2 FQGTGA. V trimming: 4 bases; J trimming: 5 bases; junction bases outside the gene matches: 2. CDR3 coding DNA: TGTGCCAGCAGCTCACAGGGGGGAGATACGCAGTATTTT. Protein sequence: CASSSQGGDTQYF.

In this sample, this clone turned up a few times. The chain uses TRBV4-2 and TRBJ2-3; TRBD2 matches at 10 bases. Germline assignment: CDR1 LGHNA and CDR2 YNFKEQ. The CDR3 loop spans 16 amino acids. J gave up 1 base and V 0 bases, and 1 base lay outside the gene matches. The CDR3 protein is CASSQDLAGGTDTQYF. CDR3 nucleotide sequence: TGTGCCAGCAGCCAAGATCTAGCGGGAGGCACAGATACGCAGTATTTT.

The V call is TRBV7-3, the J call TRBJ2-7, with a possible D match to TRBD1 (5 bases). Germline V CDR1 and CDR2: SGHTA, FQGTGA. Trimming removed 3 bases at V and 5 bases at J, with 11 bases between. The CDR3 is 13 amino acids. This CDR3 reads CASSFQGFDEQYF. In DNA form, the CDR3 reads TGTGCCAGCAGCTTCCAGGGATTTGACGAGCAGTACTTC.

The V call is TRBV13, the J call TRBJ1-1; D possibly corresponds to TRBD1 (5 bases). This CDR3 is built from 13 residues. V lost 5 bases and J 7 bases, leaving 14 bases between the germline ends. Germline loops: CDR1 PRHDT, CDR2 FYEKMQ (reference sequence). The CDR3 DNA is TGTGCCAGCAGCCCCCCCGGGGGTGATGAAGCTTTCTTT. It specifies CASSPPGGDEAFF.

V is TRBV5-1 and J is TRBJ2-3; 8 bases line up with TRBD2. The germline V gene has CDR1 SGHRS and CDR2 YFSETQ. Trimming removed 0 bases from V and 4 bases from J; junction bases left unmatched: 4. This CDR3 has 15 amino acids. CDR3 region: CASSLGSGTADTQYF. DNA for the CDR3: TGCGCCAGCAGCTTGGGTAGCGGGACCGCAGATACGCAGTATTTT. The whole variable domain, filled in from reference TRBV5-1 and TRBJ2-3, reads KAGVTQTPRYLIKTRGQQVTLSCSPISGHRSVSWYQQTPGQGLQFLFEYFSETQRNKGNFPGRFSGRQFSNSRSEMNVSTLELGDSALYLCASSLGSGTADTQYFGPGTRLTVL.

This chain joins TRBV9 and TRBJ1-3; D ambiguous. The CDR3 runs to 18 residues. Trimming pared 0 bases from V and 2 bases from J, leaving 18 bases between. Germline V CDR1 and CDR2: SGDLS, YYNGEE. This CDR3 is CASSVASPPARAGNTIYF. CDR3 nucleotide sequence: TGTGCCAGCAGCGTAGCTAGCCCCCCCGCGAGGGCTGGAAACACCATATATTTT.

This clone was seen only once. The J gene is TRBJ2-1, the V gene TRBV9; TRBD2 might be the D (5 bases). Germline loops: CDR1 SGDLS, CDR2 YYNGEE. Trimming removed 3 bases from V and 10 bases from J, with 11 bases in between. This CDR3 spans 12 amino acids. As DNA, the CDR3 is TGTGCCAGCAGCGCCTGGGGAGAGGAGCAGTTCTTC. Translated: CASSAWGEEQFF.